The 3 T cell receptor beta chains in this list originate from one sample, sequenced in a study of blood T cell repertoires in COVID-19. Method: immunoSEQ multiplex PCR; TCRdb's copy keeps in-frame clones and lacks some. In the table there are about 260,000 clones, approximately 80% of which are singletons. Sequenced: peripheral blood. The source of these receptors is a man aged 60 to 75 with acute or convalescent COVID-19.

This clone was observed a few times. V and J are TRBV7-8 and TRBJ2-3; D gene uncertain. The CDR3 is 14 residues long. Trimming removed 2 bases at V and 0 bases at J, with 6 bases between. Germline CDR1 reads SGHVS; CDR2 reads FQNEAQ. The CDR3 protein is CASSLSGSTDTQYF. CDR3 sequence (DNA): TGTGCCAGCAGCTTATCCGGGAGCACAGATACGCAGTATTTT. The full variable domain, completed using reference TRBV7-8 and TRBJ2-3, is GAGVSQSPRYKVAKRGQDVALRCDPISGHVSLFWYQQALGQGPEFLTYFQNEAQLDKSGLPSDRFFAERPEGSVSTLKIQRTQQEDSAVYLCASSLSGSTDTQYFGPGTRLTVL.

The chain uses TRBV15 and TRBJ2-2; 8 bases line up with TRBD2. Trimming at V came to 0 bases and at J to 0 bases, leaving 3 bases not matched to a gene. The germline gives CDR1 LNHNV, CDR2 YYDKDF (reference sequence). The CDR3 consists of 17 residues. The CDR3 nucleotides are TGTGCCACCAGCAGAGATGTACTAGCGGCGAACACCGGGGAGCTGTTTTTT. It yields the protein CATSRDVLAANTGELFF.

The rearrangement links TRBV2 to TRBJ1-4, with a weak D call TRBD1 (6 bases). The CDR3 contains 14 residues. V gave up 9 bases and J gave up 7 bases, with 18 bases separating them. Germline assignment: CDR1 SNHLY and CDR2 FYNNEI. The CDR3 DNA follows: TGTGCCAGTAGGCACGGGACAACGAGTGAAAAACTGTTTTTT. Translated: CASRHGTTSEKLFF. Filled out from reference TRBV2 and TRBJ1-4, the complete variable domain reads EPEVTQTPSHQVTQMGQEVILRCVPISNHLYFYWYRQILGQKVEFLVSFYNNEISEKSEIFDDQFSVERPDGSNFTLKIRSTKLEDSAMYFCASRHGTTSEKLFFGSGTQLSVL.